This TCR beta chain was documented in a study of control samples from healthy donors and cancer patients. Generated by immunoSEQ multiplex PCR, the TCRdb table keeps only in-frame clones and is missing some. Among about 120,000 clones, 88% were seen once, and the ten largest hold less than 3%. Trimming cost V 4 bases and J 3 bases, with 12 bases left between them. This CDR3 spans 14 amino acids. The source material was blood. The TCR sequence derives from a woman between 65 and 79 years old in good health. V usage is TRBV23-1 and J usage is TRBJ1-2, with a possible D match to TRBD1 (6 bases). TRBV23-1 is sorted into the ORF group, with uncertain function. Here the CDR3 DNA reads TGCGCCAGCAGTCGGGCAGGGGACGACTATGGCTACACCTTC. It translates to CASSRAGDDYGYTF.